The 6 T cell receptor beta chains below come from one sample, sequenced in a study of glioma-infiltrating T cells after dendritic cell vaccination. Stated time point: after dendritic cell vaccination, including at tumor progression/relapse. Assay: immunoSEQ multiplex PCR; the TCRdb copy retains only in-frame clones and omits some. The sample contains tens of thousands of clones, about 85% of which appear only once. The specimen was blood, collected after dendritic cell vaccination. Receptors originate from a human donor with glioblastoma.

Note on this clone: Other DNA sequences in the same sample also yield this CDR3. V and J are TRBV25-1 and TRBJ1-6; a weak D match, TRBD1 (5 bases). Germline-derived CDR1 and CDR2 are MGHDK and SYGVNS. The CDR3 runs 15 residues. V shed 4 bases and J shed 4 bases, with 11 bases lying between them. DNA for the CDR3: TGTGCCAGCAGTGGCCAGGGAGGTTATAATTCACCCCTCCACTTT. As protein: CASSGQGGYNSPLHF.

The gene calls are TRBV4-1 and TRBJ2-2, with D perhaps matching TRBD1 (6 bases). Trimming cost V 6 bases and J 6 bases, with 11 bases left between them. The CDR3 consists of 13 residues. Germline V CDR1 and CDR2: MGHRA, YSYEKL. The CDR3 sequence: CASSQGISGELFF. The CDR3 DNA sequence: TGCGCCAGCAGTCAGGGGATCTCCGGGGAGCTGTTTTTT.

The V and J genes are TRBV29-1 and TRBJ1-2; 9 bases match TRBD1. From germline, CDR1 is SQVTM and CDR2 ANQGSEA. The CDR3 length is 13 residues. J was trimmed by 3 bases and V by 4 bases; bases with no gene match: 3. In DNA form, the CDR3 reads TGCAGCGTTGGGACAGGGGTGGACTATGGCTACACCTTC. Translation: CSVGTGVDYGYTF.

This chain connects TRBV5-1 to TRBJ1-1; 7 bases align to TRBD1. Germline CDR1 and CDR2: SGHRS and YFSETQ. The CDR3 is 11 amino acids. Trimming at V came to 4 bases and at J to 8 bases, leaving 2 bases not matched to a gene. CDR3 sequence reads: CASSLDREAFF. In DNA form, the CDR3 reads TGCGCCAGCAGCCTGGACAGGGAAGCTTTCTTT.

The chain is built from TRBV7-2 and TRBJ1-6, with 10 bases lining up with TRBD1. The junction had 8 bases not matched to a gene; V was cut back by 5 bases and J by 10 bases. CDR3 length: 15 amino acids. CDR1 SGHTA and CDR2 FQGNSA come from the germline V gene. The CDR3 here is CASSLLTGGRSPLHF. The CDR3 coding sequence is TGTGCCAGCAGCCTACTGACAGGGGGCAGGTCACCCCTCCACTTT. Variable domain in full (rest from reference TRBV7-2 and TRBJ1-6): GAGVSQSPSNKVTEKGKDVELRCDPISGHTALYWYRQSLGQGLEFLIYFQGNSAPDKSGLPSDRFSAERTGGSVSTLTIQRTQQEDSAVYLCASSLLTGGRSPLHFGNGTRLTVT.

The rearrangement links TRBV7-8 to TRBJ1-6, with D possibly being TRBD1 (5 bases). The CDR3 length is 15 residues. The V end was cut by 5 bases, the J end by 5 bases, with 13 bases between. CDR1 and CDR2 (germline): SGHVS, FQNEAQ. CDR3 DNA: TGTGCCAGCAGCCAGCAGGGCAGGGATAATTCACCCCTCCACTTT. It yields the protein CASSQQGRDNSPLHF.